The TCR beta chain under discussion was sequenced for a study of T cell responses to AZD1222 COVID-19 vaccine. The study's findings and limits: Spike was spanned by vaccine-associated CD4 TCRs, which were dominant at 160-218 and 743-854. Once two AZD1222 doses were given, Spike-specific TCR breadth and depth went up. Targets within unmutated variant regions were reportedly found for nearly half of spike-specific TCRs.

Some clones are missing from TCRdb's copy, which holds only in-frame ones; the method was immunoSEQ multiplex PCR. The profile shows about 180,000 clones, about 86% of them singletons. Comment on this clone: What it recognizes is unknown.

V lost 6 bases and J lost 0; bases outside the gene matches: 10. The CDR3 consists of 18 residues. Germline V gene data show CDR1 as SGHTA and CDR2 as FQGTGA. Here the sequenced sample was peripheral blood, taken on day 0 of AZD1222 vaccination. This TCR came from an adult in good health. The rearrangement uses TRBV7-3 and TRBJ2-3; 12 bases are a match to TRBD2. CDR3 nucleotide sequence: TGTGCCAGCAGACCTCTAGCGGGGGGGCCCACTAGCACAGATACGCAGTATTTT. Translating gives CASRPLAGGPTSTDTQYF.